What follows are 32 T cell receptor beta chains derived from one specimen sequenced in a study of blood T cell repertoires in COVID-19 (TCRdb year 2020). Libraries were constructed by the immunoSEQ multiplex PCR assay. Held by TCRdb, this immuneACCESS table contains in-frame sequences only and omits some clones. Under half of the omission traces to an unresolved V gene where checked; the cause of the rest is unknown. For this sample there are roughly 300,000 clones; 75% to 95% appear just once. The ten largest clones represent roughly 1.1% of the sample. Sequenced material: PBMCs or T cells enriched from blood (not recorded which). The receptors were gathered from a woman in her twenties or thirties who had recovered from COVID-19.

The V and J genes are TRBV5-6 and TRBJ1-2, with 7 positions matching TRBD1. This CDR3 has 14 residues. Germline lookup yields CDR1 SGHDT and CDR2 YYEEEE. J was trimmed by 8 bases and V by 4 bases; bases with no gene match: 11. CDR3 in amino acids: CASSPGTVLGGYTF. In DNA, the CDR3 is TGTGCCAGCAGCCCGGGGACAGTCTTGGGCGGCTACACCTTC.

This chain connects TRBV21-1 to TRBJ1-2; TRBD1, the table's D call, was not compared with the DNA. TRBV21-1 is tagged as a pseudogene. The CDR3 has 14 amino acids. CDR3 nucleotides: TGTGCCAGCAGCTCCCCCGACAGGGGGTGCGGCTACACCTTC. Its translation: CASSSPDRGCGYTF.

The chain combines TRBV4-1 with TRBJ1-1, with D perhaps matching TRBD1 (6 bases). There are 15 residues in the CDR3. Germline-derived CDR1 and CDR2 are MGHRA and YSYEKL. V dropped 1 base and J dropped 0 bases, with 9 bases sitting between them. The CDR3 protein is CASSQVGGLNTEAFF. Here the CDR3 DNA reads TGCGCCAGCAGCCAAGTCGGGGGGCTGAACACTGAAGCTTTCTTT.

The chain joins TRBV30 to TRBJ1-2; unclear D gene. This CDR3 region has 11 residues. Trimming took 0 bases from V and 5 from J, leaving 4 bases between them. Germline-derived CDR1 and CDR2 are GTSNPN and SVGIG (reference sequence). The CDR3 DNA reads TGTGCCTGGAGTGTGTCTTATGGCTACACCTTC. Translating gives CAWSVSYGYTF.

The V gene is TRBV29-1, the J gene TRBJ2-1, with D maybe TRBD1 (5 bases). The CDR3 is made up of 11 amino acids. The germline V gene encodes CDR1 SQVTM and CDR2 ANQGSEA. V was clipped by 7 bases and J by 6 bases, with 10 bases between them. CDR3 sequence reads: CSGFRVNEQFF. In DNA form, the CDR3 reads TGCAGCGGTTTCAGGGTCAATGAGCAGTTCTTC.

This sequence joins TRBV6-5 and TRBJ1-4, with a weak D call TRBD1 (5 bases). The CDR3 totals 15 residues. Germline assignment: CDR1 MNHEY and CDR2 SVGAGI. V shed 0 bases and J shed 4 bases, with 9 bases lying between them. In DNA, the CDR3 is TGTGCCAGCAGTTACTCCTCAGGGAATAATGAAAAACTGTTTTTT. This codes for CASSYSSGNNEKLFF.

The chain joins TRBV27 to TRBJ2-2; D unresolved. The V end was cut by 4 bases, the J end by 4 bases, with 10 bases between. The germline CDR1 and CDR2 sequences are MNHEY and SMNVEV (reference sequence). This CDR3 contains 14 residues. CDR3 nucleotide sequence: TGTGCCAGCAGTTCTCCCCTTCGCACCGGGGAGCTGTTTTTT. Translated: CASSSPLRTGELFF.

This clone came up once. V usage is TRBV21-1 and J usage is TRBJ1-6; the DNA was not compared with TRBD1, the D call given in the table. TRBV21-1 is shown as a pseudogene. The CDR3 has 12 residues. The chain's CDR3 is CASTWGLAPLHF. The CDR3 DNA reads TGTGCCAGCACCTGGGGGCTCGCACCCCTCCACTTT.

The chain uses TRBV10-2 and TRBJ1-2; 10 nucleotides match TRBD1. The ends lost 2 bases at V and 4 bases at J; junction bases unmatched: 4. The germline V gene encodes CDR1 WSHSY and CDR2 SAAADI. The CDR3 spans 15 residues. The CDR3 nucleotides are TGCGCCAGCAGTGAGGCGGACAGGGGGGTCTATGGCTACACCTTC. Its protein product is CASSEADRGVYGYTF.

The chain combines TRBV5-1 with TRBJ2-7; 10 bases agree with TRBD1. CDR1 SGHRS and CDR2 YFSETQ come from the germline V gene. V dropped 4 bases and J dropped 2; count of bases not matched to a gene: 6. The CDR3 covers 15 residues. This CDR3 is CASSIRDRGTYEQYF. DNA for the CDR3: TGCGCCAGCAGCATCCGGGACAGGGGAACCTACGAGCAGTACTTC.

The chain employs TRBV18 and TRBJ1-5, with D possibly TRBD1 on 5 matching bases. This CDR3 is 14 amino acids long. CDR1 is KGHSH, CDR2 LQKENI, per germline. V shed 8 bases and J shed 5 bases, with 16 bases lying between them. DNA for the CDR3: TGTGCCAGCCAAAATGGGGGGGGAGATCAGCCCCAGCATTTT. Amino acids: CASQNGGGDQPQHF.

V usage is TRBV27 and J usage is TRBJ2-1, with 10 positions matching TRBD2. The CDR3 sequence is 16 residues long. Germline loops: CDR1 MNHEY, CDR2 SMNVEV (reference sequence). V was pared by 2 bases and J by 6 bases, with 7 bases of the junction left unmatched. CDR3 coding DNA: TGTGCCAGCAGTTTAATGCCGGGACTAGCGCGCAATGAGCAGTTCTTC. Translation gives CASSLMPGLARNEQFF.

J is TRBJ2-2 and V is TRBV11-3, with a possible D match to TRBD1 (5 bases). CDR1 SGHNT and CDR2 YENEEA come from the germline V gene. V dropped 3 bases and J dropped 2 bases, with 10 bases sitting between them. The CDR3 covers 15 residues. The DNA of the CDR3 is TGTGCCAGCAGCTTTCGGCAGGGAAACACCGGGGAGCTGTTTTTT. Protein: CASSFRQGNTGELFF.

A remark on this clone: The sample contains more than one DNA sequence encoding this CDR3. The chain carries TRBV12-3 or TRBV12-4 and TRBJ2-7; 8 bases are shared with TRBD2. The CDR3 has 13 residues. Trimming removed 5 bases from V and 3 bases from J; junction bases left unmatched: 3. The CDR3 sequence is CASSTGGGYEQYF. The DNA of the CDR3 is TGTGCCAGCAGTACGGGAGGGGGCTACGAGCAGTACTTC.

This chain connects TRBV28 to TRBJ2-7; D is unclear. The CDR3 loop spans 11 amino acids. The V end lost 5 bases, the J end lost 4 bases, and 6 bases lay between the germline ends. Germline CDR1 reads MDHEN; CDR2 reads SYDVKM. The CDR3 coding sequence is TGTGCCAGCAGTCCCAGATACGAGCAGTACTTC. Translation: CASSPRYEQYF.

The V call is TRBV13, the J call TRBJ2-5, with 12 bases fitting TRBD2. The CDR3 runs to 19 residues. Germline V gene sequence: CDR1 PRHDT, CDR2 FYEKMQ (reference sequence). The V and J ends lost 5 bases and 7 bases, in that order; junction bases with no gene match: 20. The CDR3 DNA sequence: TGTGCCAGCAGCCGAACGAGTCCACTAGCGGGAGGTTCAATCGGGACCCAGTACTTC. Translated, it gives CASSRTSPLAGGSIGTQYF.

This chain links TRBV7-9 with TRBJ2-3; 8 bases align to TRBD2. The germline gives CDR1 SEHNR, CDR2 FQNEAQ (reference sequence). V was clipped by 7 bases and J by 0 bases; unmatched bases: 3. The CDR3 covers 14 residues. CDR3 nucleotides: TGTGCCAGCACCCCTAGCGGGAGCACAGATACGCAGTATTTT. Its protein is CASTPSGSTDTQYF.

The chain employs TRBV25-1 and TRBJ1-2; D is unclear. The V gene lost 2 bases and the J gene lost 8 bases, with 6 bases spanning the gap. Germline loops: CDR1 MGHDK, CDR2 SYGVNS. The length of the CDR3 is 11 residues. CDR3 region: CASSETGGYTF. CDR3 in DNA: TGTGCCAGCAGTGAAACCGGGGGCTACACCTTC.

V gene TRBV4-1 combines with J gene TRBJ1-2; 8 bases map to TRBD1. CDR3 length: 17 amino acids. Germline CDR1 is MGHRA and CDR2 is YSYEKL. Unmatched junction bases numbered 13, after V lost 2 bases and J lost 5 bases. The CDR3: CASSQPSRGRVRYGYTF. CDR3 nucleotide sequence: TGCGCCAGCAGCCAACCATCCAGGGGGCGGGTTAGGTATGGCTACACCTTC.

This chain joins TRBV9 and TRBJ2-2; the D gene is possibly TRBD2 (5 bases). The CDR3 totals 16 residues. The germline V gene has CDR1 SGDLS and CDR2 YYNGEE. V dropped 0 bases and J dropped 4 bases, with 13 bases sitting between them. The chain's CDR3 is CASSVGSTGSTGELFF. CDR3 in DNA: TGTGCCAGCAGCGTAGGGTCCACTGGGAGCACCGGGGAGCTGTTTTTT. The variable domain in full, completed from reference TRBV9 and TRBJ2-2, reads DSGVTQTPKHLITATGQRVTLRCSPRSGDLSVYWYQQSLDQGLQFLIQYYNGEERAKGNILERFSAQQFPDLHSELNLSSLELGDSALYFCASSVGSTGSTGELFFGEGSRLTVL.

This clone appeared a few times. The chain combines TRBV3-1 (or the pseudogene TRBV3-2) with TRBJ2-7; 7 positions match TRBD2. This CDR3 is built from 14 residues. Per germline, CDR1 LGHDT and CDR2 YNNKEL (reference sequence). V dropped 2 bases and J dropped 4; count of bases not matched to a gene: 5. The CDR3 sequence: CASSQPGLNYEQYF. The CDR3 DNA is TGTGCCAGCAGCCAACCGGGACTAAATTACGAGCAGTACTTC.

The rearrangement joins TRBV5-4 to TRBJ1-1, with D possibly being TRBD1 (6 bases). This CDR3 contains 15 residues. Germline CDR1 is SGHNT and CDR2 is YYREEE (reference sequence). The V end lost 0 bases, the J end lost 6 bases, and 15 bases lay between the germline ends. DNA for the CDR3: TGTGCCAGCAGCTTGGAGAGGCAGGGGCAATCTGAAGCTTTCTTT. Amino acid sequence: CASSLERQGQSEAFF.

The rearrangement joins TRBV11-2 to TRBJ1-3; D not resolved. The CDR3 spans 12 residues. Germline loops: CDR1 SGHAT, CDR2 FQNNGV. The V gene lost 6 bases and the J gene lost 0 bases, with 3 bases spanning the gap. The CDR3 spells CASRSSGNTIYF. DNA of the CDR3: TGTGCCAGCAGGAGCTCTGGAAACACCATATATTTT. Drawing the rest from reference TRBV11-2 and TRBJ1-3, the complete variable domain is EAGVAQSPRYKIIEKRQSVAFWCNPISGHATLYWYQQILGQGPKLLIQFQNNGVVDDSQLPKDRFSAERLKGVDSTLKIQPAKLEDSAVYLCASRSSGNTIYFGEGSWLTVV.

The chain recombines TRBV7-9 with TRBJ1-3; D is possibly TRBD1 (5 bases). V was pared by 1 base and J by 4 bases, with 8 bases between. The CDR3 consists of 14 residues. Germline V gives CDR1 SEHNR, CDR2 FQNEAQ (reference sequence). The DNA for the CDR3 is TGTGCCAGCAGCTTAGAGGGGTTAGGAAACACCATATATTTT. Protein: CASSLEGLGNTIYF.

The V gene is TRBV5-1, the J gene TRBJ2-3; 8 bases line up with TRBD2. The V gene end was trimmed by 5 bases and the J gene end by 0 bases; junction bases not matched to a gene: 2. CDR1 and CDR2 from the germline V gene are SGHRS and YFSETQ. The CDR3 length is 14 residues. The chain's CDR3 is CASRLAASTDTQYF. CDR3 DNA sequence: TGCGCCAGCAGACTAGCGGCTAGCACAGATACGCAGTATTTT.

The chain recombines TRBV5-1 with TRBJ1-2, with no clear D. Germline loops: CDR1 SGHRS, CDR2 YFSETQ. V gave up 3 bases and J gave up 5 bases, with 17 bases separating them. The CDR3 runs to 15 residues. The CDR3 DNA follows: TGCGCCAGCAGCTCGGAAACCCCCCGGGATTATGGCTACACCTTC. Translating it yields CASSSETPRDYGYTF.

The chain combines TRBV25-1 with TRBJ2-7, with 8 positions matching TRBD1. Germline-derived CDR1 and CDR2 are MGHDK and SYGVNS. This CDR3 spans 13 amino acids. With 6 bases clipped from V and 4 bases from J, the junction kept 5 bases outside the gene matches. CDR3 sequence: CASSRTGHYEQYF. The CDR3 nucleotides are TGTGCCAGCAGCCGGACAGGGCATTACGAGCAGTACTTC.

CDR3 protein: CASSLGLASTYEQYF. The CDR3 coding sequence is TGCGCCAGCAGCCTGGGACTAGCGTCAACCTACGAGCAGTACTTC. The genes are TRBV4-1 and TRBJ2-7; TRBD2 matches 10 bases. The CDR3 covers 15 residues. Germline-derived CDR1 and CDR2 are MGHRA and YSYEKL. V was clipped by 4 bases and J by 2 bases; unmatched bases: 5.

This chain joins TRBV4-1 and TRBJ2-7; the D is unclear. V lost 2 bases and J lost 3, with 11 bases in between. Per the germline V gene, CDR1 is MGHRA and CDR2 is YSYEKL. This CDR3 has 14 amino acids. CDR3 loop: CASSQSPLNYEQYF. In DNA, the CDR3 is TGCGCCAGCAGCCAAAGTCCCCTAAACTACGAGCAGTACTTC.

The chain uses TRBV5-1 and TRBJ2-3; D possibly corresponds to TRBD2 (5 bases). Per the germline V gene, CDR1 is SGHRS and CDR2 is YFSETQ. The CDR3 runs 17 residues. The V and J ends lost 1 base and 0 bases respectively, with 15 bases between them. Here the CDR3 DNA reads TGCGCCAGCAGCTTGAATCTCGCAGGAGGTAGCACAGATACGCAGTATTTT. Translated, it gives CASSLNLAGGSTDTQYF.

The chain joins TRBV9 to TRBJ2-5; 7 bases line up with TRBD2. V trimming: 9 bases; J trimming: 2 bases; junction bases outside the gene matches: 10. CDR1 and CDR2 (germline): SGDLS, YYNGEE. The CDR3 is 14 residues long. The CDR3 loop is CATSLGGGQETQYF. CDR3 coding DNA: TGTGCCACCTCCCTTGGCGGGGGACAAGAGACCCAGTACTTC.

The chain has TRBV6-5 and TRBJ2-3; 10 nucleotides line up with TRBD1. Looked up from germline, CDR1 is MNHEY and CDR2 is SVGAGI. J gave up 3 bases and V 7 bases, and 7 bases lay outside the gene matches. The CDR3 runs 15 residues. CDR3 sequence (DNA): TGTGCCAGCACCATGGGACAGGGGCATACAGATACGCAGTATTTT. Its translation is CASTMGQGHTDTQYF.